The 28 T cell receptor beta chains below were found in one sample sequenced in a study of T-cell memory formation after mild COVID-19. TCRdb re-analysed the 5' RACE reads in MiXCR, keeping a single row per CDR3 protein. The sample carries approximately 500,000 distinct CDR3 sequences, 25% recorded once. Sequenced: PBMCs or a T cell subset sorted from them (not recorded which). The source of these receptors is an adult woman who had mild COVID-19 (a few samples of this study predate the infection). Cell type and time point are not known.

This clonotype was picked up a small number of times. The rearrangement links TRBV7-3 to TRBJ2-5; D is undetermined. CDR1 and CDR2 (germline): SGHTA, FQGTGA. Trimming stripped 2 bases from V and 5 bases from J, with 15 bases between. The CDR3 is made up of 15 amino acids. The CDR3 DNA reads TGTGCCAGCAGCTTATACCCCGCAGGAAGGGAGACCCAGTACTTC. This sequence encodes CASSLYPAGRETQYF.

V is TRBV10-3 and J is TRBJ2-7; TRBD2 matches at 12 bases. V gave up 6 bases and J gave up 6 bases; unmatched junction bases: 15. The CDR3 consists of 17 residues. CDR1 is ENHRY and CDR2 is SYGVKD in the germline V gene. The CDR3 coding sequence is TGTGCCATCAGGGGCCCTAGCGGGAGGGCCGCGATCGGCGAGCAGTACTTC. Protein product: CAIRGPSGRAAIGEQYF.

This clonotype was detected only a few times. The chain employs TRBV7-2 and TRBJ2-1, with 15 bases matching TRBD2. Germline loops: CDR1 SGHTA, CDR2 FQGNSA. J was trimmed by 7 bases and V by 5 bases; bases with no gene match: 12. The CDR3 loop spans 18 amino acids. CDR3 sequence reads: CASSLWTSGGARGNEQFF. The DNA of the CDR3 is TGTGCCAGCAGCCTTTGGACTAGCGGGGGGGCCCGGGGGAATGAGCAGTTCTTC.

Written as DNA, the CDR3 is TGTGCCAGCTTGAGGGGGGGTAACACCGGGGAGCTGTTTTTT. Amino acid sequence: CASLRGGNTGELFF. V gene TRBV28 combines with J gene TRBJ2-2; possibly TRBD2 for D (7 bases). V was pared by 8 bases and J by 2 bases, with 12 bases between. Germline assignment: CDR1 MDHEN and CDR2 SYDVKM. This CDR3 spans 14 amino acids.

V gene TRBV3-1 combines with J gene TRBJ1-6; possible D gene TRBD1, 5 bases. V lost 0 bases to trimming and J lost 11 bases, with 11 bases between them. CDR1 and CDR2 from the germline V gene are LGHDT and YNNKEL (reference sequence). The CDR3 totals 14 residues. The DNA for the CDR3 is TGTGCCAGCAGCCAAGATCGAGGGGTCCCACCCCTCCACTTT. Amino acids: CASSQDRGVPPLHF.

This rearrangement joins TRBV30 to TRBJ2-7; D is unresolved. This CDR3 contains 12 residues. Trimming left V 2 bases short and J 0 bases short, with 5 bases between. CDR1 is GTSNPN and CDR2 is SVGIG in the germline V gene (reference sequence). In nucleotides, the CDR3 is TGTGCCTGGAGTATCACCTCCTACGAGCAGTACTTC. It codes for CAWSITSYEQYF.

This chain links TRBV7-2 with TRBJ2-5; tentatively, D is TRBD1 or TRBD2 (5 bases each). There are 17 residues in the CDR3. Trimming left V 5 bases short and J 0 bases short, with 19 bases between. CDR1 and CDR2 from the germline V gene are SGHTA and FQGNSA. CDR3 nucleotides: TGTGCCAGCAGCCCAAGGGGAGTTGCGGCCGACCAAGAGACCCAGTACTTC. Encoded protein: CASSPRGVAADQETQYF.

This clonotype was seen a few times. This rearrangement joins TRBV12-3 or TRBV12-4 to TRBJ2-3, with 7 bases matching TRBD2. V lost 3 bases to trimming and J lost 10 bases; unmatched junction nucleotides: 4. This CDR3 spans 12 amino acids. CDR3 residues: CASSLGGPPQYF. In nucleotides, the CDR3 is TGTGCCAGCAGTTTGGGAGGGCCCCCGCAGTATTTT.

This clonotype was seen more than once but under ten times. The chain employs TRBV7-8 and TRBJ2-3; 7 bases map to TRBD1. V was pared by 4 bases and J by 3 bases, with 7 bases of the junction left unmatched. This CDR3 has 15 residues. Germline CDR1 and CDR2: SGHVS and FQNEAQ. CDR3 DNA: TGTGCCAGCAGCTCACAGGGGACAAGGACAGATACGCAGTATTTT. This gives the protein CASSSQGTRTDTQYF.

This clonotype was recorded many times. The chain carries TRBV12-3 or TRBV12-4 and TRBJ1-1, with 7 bases matching TRBD1. V lost 2 bases, J lost 3 bases, and 3 bases stayed unmatched. This CDR3 has 14 residues. CDR3 nucleotides: TGTGCCAGCAGTTTAAGGGGGCAAGACACTGAAGCTTTCTTT. Residues: CASSLRGQDTEAFF.

This clonotype was detected a few times. The V and J genes are TRBV15 and TRBJ2-4; D uncertain. Between the trimmed V and J ends, which lost 0 bases and 0 bases, there was a span of 6 bases. The length of the CDR3 is 15 residues. Germline V gene lookup returns CDR1 LNHNV and CDR2 YYDKDF (reference sequence). CDR3 nucleotide sequence: TGTGCCACCAGCAGAGATTTCCTAGCCAAAAACATTCAGTACTTC. This gives the protein CATSRDFLAKNIQYF.

This clonotype has a handful of counts. This rearrangement joins TRBV6-1 to TRBJ2-7, with D perhaps TRBD2 (6 bases). This CDR3 spans 15 amino acids. V was shortened by 2 bases and J by 3 bases, with 14 bases between the two germline ends. Germline lookup yields CDR1 MNHNS and CDR2 SASEGT. The CDR3 is CASSENGGPIYEQYF. The CDR3 nucleotides are TGTGCCAGCAGTGAAAACGGGGGACCGATCTACGAGCAGTACTTC.

This clonotype was found many times. The CDR3 spells CASSPGPPRGTQYF. The CDR3 DNA is TGTGCCAGCAGCCCAGGGCCCCCCCGTGGGACCCAGTACTTC. V gene TRBV14 combines with J gene TRBJ2-5, with D perhaps TRBD1 (5 bases). Per germline, CDR1 SGHDN and CDR2 FVKESK. V lost 4 bases and J 7 bases, leaving 16 bases between the germline ends. This CDR3 region has 14 residues.

This clonotype was recorded a few times. This chain joins TRBV5-6 and TRBJ1-3, with D possibly TRBD1 on 5 matching bases. The germline V gene has CDR1 SGHDT and CDR2 YYEEEE. This CDR3 region has 16 residues. V lost 0 bases to trimming and J lost 2 bases, with 12 bases between them. DNA for the CDR3: TGTGCCAGCAGCTTGGGATCGACAGCAGCTGGAAACACCATATATTTT. Its protein is CASSLGSTAAGNTIYF. The full variable domain, its missing parts supplied by reference TRBV5-6 and TRBJ1-3, is DAGVTQSPTHLIKTRGQQVTLRCSPKSGHDTVSWYQQALGQGPQFIFQYYEEEERQRGNFPDRFSGHQFPNYSSELNVNALLLGDSALYLCASSLGSTAAGNTIYFGEGSWLTVV.

This clonotype was seen a handful of times. The chain is built from TRBV25-1 and TRBJ1-4; 9 bases align to TRBD1. Germline trimming cut 4 bases from V and 5 bases from J; bases unmatched to any gene: 5. In germline, CDR1 is MGHDK, CDR2 SYGVNS. CDR3 length equals 15 residues. This chain's CDR3 is CASSGRTGVNEKLFF. DNA of the CDR3: TGTGCCAGCAGTGGACGGACAGGGGTAAATGAAAAACTGTTTTTT.

The gene calls are TRBV5-6 and TRBJ2-5; D is undetermined. The CDR3 loop spans 15 amino acids. The V end lost 1 base, the J end lost 2 bases, and 12 bases lay between the germline ends. Germline CDR1 and CDR2: SGHDT and YYEEEE. CDR3 DNA sequence: TGTGCCAGCAGCTTGATCAATCAGCTTCAAGAGACCCAGTACTTC. Its protein product is CASSLINQLQETQYF. Complete variable domain (other parts from reference TRBV5-6 and TRBJ2-5): DAGVTQSPTHLIKTRGQQVTLRCSPKSGHDTVSWYQQALGQGPQFIFQYYEEEERQRGNFPDRFSGHQFPNYSSELNVNALLLGDSALYLCASSLINQLQETQYFGPGTRLLVL.

The rearrangement uses TRBV12-3 or TRBV12-4 and TRBJ2-1, with 11 bases matching TRBD2. The J segment lost 7 bases and the V segment lost 7 bases, leaving 12 bases of the junction unmatched. This CDR3 is 16 amino acids long. The CDR3 sequence: CASMGATSGSANEQFF. The CDR3 coding sequence is TGTGCCAGCATGGGGGCTACTAGCGGGAGTGCGAATGAGCAGTTCTTC.

This clonotype was found once. This chain links TRBV6-5 with TRBJ2-7; 10 bases are shared with TRBD2. The ends lost 0 bases at V and 5 bases at J; junction bases unmatched: 7. CDR3 length equals 16 residues. Germline CDR1 is MNHEY and CDR2 is SVGAGI. CDR3: CASSYSASGRLHEQYF. Here the CDR3 DNA reads TGTGCCAGCAGTTACTCGGCTAGCGGGAGACTCCACGAGCAGTACTTC.

The rearrangement joins TRBV18 to TRBJ2-7; TRBD1 matches at 12 bases. Germline assignment: CDR1 KGHSH and CDR2 LQKENI. The ends lost 2 bases at V and 6 bases at J; junction bases unmatched: 11. This CDR3 has 17 residues. CDR3 sequence (DNA): TGTGCCAGCTCACCATATTCACTCCGGGACAGGGGGCGCGAGCAGTACTTC. Translation: CASSPYSLRDRGREQYF.

The genes are TRBV5-1 and TRBJ1-4, with D unresolved. Trimming pared 0 bases from V and 8 bases from J, leaving 17 bases between. Germline values: CDR1 SGHRS, CDR2 YFSETQ. This CDR3 has 16 amino acids. The CDR3 DNA reads as TGCGCCAGCAGCTTGGATTGGAGCACACCTTGGGAAAAACTGTTTTTT. Translation: CASSLDWSTPWEKLFF.

The V gene is TRBV12-3 or TRBV12-4, the J gene TRBJ2-3, with D possibly being TRBD1 (5 bases). Trimming cost V 2 bases and J 6 bases, with 12 bases left between them. The CDR3 sequence is 14 residues long. CDR3 amino acids: CASSLIGAGDTQYF. In DNA form, the CDR3 reads TGTGCCAGCAGTTTAATAGGGGCCGGGGATACGCAGTATTTT.

This clonotype has just a few counts. V and J are TRBV4-3 and TRBJ1-1; D is possibly TRBD1 (6 bases). CDR1 is LGHNA and CDR2 is YSLEER in the germline V gene. The length of the CDR3 is 16 residues. V was clipped by 1 base and J by 1 base, with 13 bases between them. The DNA for the CDR3 is TGCGCCAGCAGCCAAGTCCGCGGGACAACGAACACTGAAGCTTTCTTT. The encoded protein is CASSQVRGTTNTEAFF.

This sequence joins TRBV6-6 and TRBJ1-2; D is unclear. The germline CDR1 and CDR2 sequences are MNHNY and SVGAGI (reference sequence). This CDR3 has 13 amino acids. V dropped 5 bases and J dropped 7 bases, with 14 bases sitting between them. In nucleotides, the CDR3 is TGTGCCAGCAGTCCCGACGGCCATGGTGGCTACACCTTC. Its translation is CASSPDGHGGYTF.

The chain couples TRBV9 to TRBJ2-1; 8 bases are shared with TRBD2. The CDR3 covers 15 residues. V shed 2 bases, J shed 7 bases, and the junction held 8 bases outside the gene matches. Germline assignment: CDR1 SGDLS and CDR2 YYNGEE. CDR3 sequence: CASSVGLAAGNEQFF. The CDR3 nucleotides read TGTGCCAGCAGCGTTGGACTAGCCGCTGGGAATGAGCAGTTCTTC.

The table lists this clonotype with a few counts. The chain recombines TRBV18 with TRBJ2-7; 9 bases fit TRBD1. This CDR3 comprises 14 residues. The V gene's germline CDR1 is KGHSH and CDR2 LQKENI. J lost 7 bases, V lost 1 base, and 5 bases had no gene match. The CDR3 protein is CASSPREQGAEQYF. The CDR3 DNA is TGTGCCAGCTCACCACGTGAACAGGGGGCTGAGCAGTACTTC.

V gene TRBV12-3 or TRBV12-4 combines with J gene TRBJ2-7; TRBD1 might be the D (6 bases). Trimming removed 7 bases from V and 1 base from J, with 14 bases in between. The CDR3 totals 14 residues. The CDR3 reads CASILSTGSYEQYF. The DNA of the CDR3 is TGTGCCAGCATCCTATCGACAGGATCCTACGAGCAGTACTTC.

The table lists this clonotype with a few counts. This chain joins TRBV23-1 and TRBJ2-3, with 11 bases lining up with TRBD2. TRBV23-1 is recorded as an ORF, its role being uncertain. This CDR3 is built from 19 residues. With 2 bases clipped from V and 3 bases from J, the junction kept 13 bases outside the gene matches. The CDR3 nucleotides read TGCGCCAGCAGTCAAGTGTTAGCGGGAGGGCCACGGGGGACAGATACGCAGTATTTT. This encodes CASSQVLAGGPRGTDTQYF.

V is TRBV14 and J is TRBJ2-2, with unresolved D. Per the germline V gene, CDR1 is SGHDN and CDR2 is FVKESK. The CDR3 spans 15 residues. The V end was cut by 5 bases, the J end by 6 bases, with 16 bases between. CDR3 sequence (DNA): TGTGCCAGCAGCGAGACAACACTTGGATCCGGGGAGCTGTTTTTT. Translated: CASSETTLGSGELFF.